The 22 T cell receptor beta chains given below trace back to one sample, sequenced in a study of blood T cell repertoires in COVID-19. The method was immunoSEQ multiplex PCR; TCRdb's version includes in-frame clones alone and lacks a portion of them. Among around 300,000 clones listed, around nine tenths were seen once. The sequenced sample consisted of PBMCs or T cells enriched from blood (not recorded which). The receptors were gathered from a woman younger than 45 who had recovered from COVID-19.

V is TRBV10-3 and J is TRBJ2-3, with 12 bases lining up with TRBD2. J gave up 8 bases and V 11 bases, and 14 bases lay outside the gene matches. The germline gives CDR1 ENHRY, CDR2 SYGVKD. CDR3 length: 15 residues. The CDR3 DNA sequence: TGTGCCTCCAGGGCTAGCGGGAGGGCCGTAGGTACGCAGTATTTT. Its translation: CASRASGRAVGTQYF.

The rearrangement joins TRBV4-2 to TRBJ1-2; D not resolved. The germline V gene has CDR1 LGHNA and CDR2 YNFKEQ. CDR3 length: 15 amino acids. V was clipped by 1 base and J by 2 bases, with 11 bases between them. The CDR3 is CASSQVGGGNYGYTF. CDR3 nucleotides: TGTGCCAGCAGCCAAGTGGGCGGAGGGAACTATGGCTACACCTTC.

V gene TRBV27 combines with J gene TRBJ1-2, with D unresolved. CDR3 length: 16 residues. Germline loops: CDR1 MNHEY, CDR2 SMNVEV (reference sequence). V shed 4 bases and J shed 4 bases, with 19 bases lying between them. CDR3 DNA: TGTGCCAGCAGTTCCTATGACGCGCGAGGCTCCTATGGCTACACCTTC. As protein: CASSSYDARGSYGYTF.

The chain employs TRBV28 and TRBJ1-5, with unresolved D. This CDR3 has 12 residues. V lost 4 bases to trimming and J lost 6 bases, with 7 bases between them. Germline V gene lookup returns CDR1 MDHEN and CDR2 SYDVKM. This CDR3 reads CASSSGIQPQHF. The CDR3 bases are TGTGCCAGCAGTTCGGGGATTCAGCCCCAGCATTTT.

The chain uses TRBV7-2 and TRBJ1-5; 8 bases align to TRBD1. Germline CDR1 SGHTA, CDR2 FQGNSA. The CDR3 loop spans 19 amino acids. The V and J ends lost 5 bases and 0 bases, in that order; junction bases with no gene match: 15. CDR3 DNA: TGTGCCAGCAGCCCCGAACCGCGGACAGGGTCGGTTAGCAATCAGCCCCAGCATTTT. Translating gives CASSPEPRTGSVSNQPQHF.

The V call is TRBV14, the J call TRBJ2-2, with D possibly matching TRBD1 (5 bases). CDR1 is SGHDN, CDR2 FVKESK, per germline. Trimming removed 4 bases from V and 5 bases from J, with 11 bases in between. The CDR3 totals 14 residues. CDR3 bases: TGTGCCAGCAGCCCACTTGGGGCGACCGGGGAGCTGTTTTTT. Its protein product is CASSPLGATGELFF.

The chain joins TRBV2 to TRBJ1-3, with D hard to call. Per germline, CDR1 SNHLY and CDR2 FYNNEI. Trimming pared 6 bases from V and 2 bases from J, leaving 14 bases between. The CDR3 loop spans 15 amino acids. CDR3: CASSQARVTGNTIYF. CDR3 sequence (DNA): TGTGCCAGCAGCCAAGCGAGGGTTACTGGAAACACCATATATTTT.

The J gene is TRBJ1-2, the V gene TRBV7-2; tentative D call: TRBD1 (5 bases). CDR3 size: 15 residues. V was trimmed by 2 bases and J by 4 bases, leaving 14 bases between them. Germline V CDR1 and CDR2: SGHTA, FQGNSA. The DNA for the CDR3 is TGTGCCAGCAGCTTAAATCCAGGGATGAGCTATGGCTACACCTTC. It encodes CASSLNPGMSYGYTF.

The rearrangement joins TRBV27 to TRBJ2-6; D remains unclear. The CDR3 has 15 residues. Per the germline V gene, CDR1 is MNHEY and CDR2 is SMNVEV (reference sequence). Trimming cost V 2 bases and J 1 base, with 6 bases left between them. The CDR3 reads CASSLGRSGANVLTF. The CDR3 DNA reads as TGTGCCAGCAGTTTAGGGCGATCTGGGGCCAACGTCCTGACTTTC.

The CDR3: CASSAVNYNSPLHF. CDR3 sequence (DNA): TGTGCCAGCAGTGCGGTGAACTATAATTCACCCCTCCACTTT. The J gene is TRBJ1-6, the V gene TRBV9, with D hard to call. The CDR3 sequence is 14 residues long. Trimming cost V 5 bases and J 3 bases, with 9 bases left between them. The germline CDR1 and CDR2 sequences are SGDLS and YYNGEE.

The rearrangement uses TRBV9 and TRBJ2-3; maybe TRBD2 (6 bases). V was trimmed by 3 bases and J by 0 bases, leaving 17 bases between them. CDR3 length equals 17 residues. The germline gives CDR1 SGDLS, CDR2 YYNGEE. CDR3 nucleotide sequence: TGTGCCAGCAGCGCCGTTACTAGCTCCTCTAGCACAGATACGCAGTATTTT. Amino acids: CASSAVTSSSSTDTQYF.

The table lists this clone with a few counts. One junction end does not reproduce the germline sequence, and a read error may be involved. The chain carries TRBV6-5 and TRBJ1-4; TRBD1 aligns across 8 bases. From germline, CDR1 is MNHEY and CDR2 SVGAGI. The CDR3 length is 11 residues. CDR3 sequence (DNA): TGTGCCAGCAGTACTCAGGGGGCCTGGCTTTTT. The encoded protein is CASSTQGAWLF.

In this sample, this clone turned up once. The chain has TRBV24-1 and TRBJ2-5; 15 bases match TRBD2. The length of the CDR3 is 16 residues. After removal of 6 bases from V and 5 bases from J, the junction contained 6 bases not matched to a gene. Germline CDR1 KGHDR, CDR2 SFDVKD. The CDR3 spells CATSPGLAGGSETQYF. For the CDR3, the DNA is TGTGCCACCAGTCCTGGACTAGCGGGAGGGTCGGAGACCCAGTACTTC.

V usage is TRBV7-9 and J usage is TRBJ2-2; 9 positions match TRBD1. J lost 1 base, V lost 4 bases, and 4 bases had no gene match. The CDR3 has 16 residues. The germline gives CDR1 SEHNR, CDR2 FQNEAQ (reference sequence). CDR3 loop: CASSSRTGENTGELFF. DNA of the CDR3: TGTGCCAGCAGCTCACGGACAGGGGAGAACACCGGGGAGCTGTTTTTT.

V and J are TRBV11-3 and TRBJ2-1, with D perhaps TRBD1 (6 bases). V gave up 2 bases and J gave up 1 base, with 12 bases separating them. Per the germline V gene, CDR1 is SGHNT and CDR2 is YENEEA. This CDR3 has 16 amino acids. The CDR3 sequence: CASSLRTGRSYNEQFF. CDR3 sequence (DNA): TGTGCCAGCAGCTTAAGAACAGGGAGATCCTACAATGAGCAGTTCTTC.

The CDR3 DNA sequence: TGTGCCAGCAGCTTAGCCGCTAGTTTTGGTAATGAGCAGTTCTTC. Translated: CASSLAASFGNEQFF. This rearrangement joins TRBV7-6 to TRBJ2-1; D call uncertain. This CDR3 contains 15 residues. Deletions cut 0 bases from V and 7 bases from J, with 13 bases between. Germline V gene sequence: CDR1 SGHVS, CDR2 FNYEAQ. The complete variable domain, with remaining parts taken from reference TRBV7-6 and TRBJ2-1, reads GAGVSQSPRYKVTKRGQDVALRCDPISGHVSLYWYRQALGQGPEFLTYFNYEAQQDKSGLPNDRFSAERPEGSISTLTIQRTEQRDSAMYRCASSLAASFGNEQFFGPGTRLTVL.

The chain carries TRBV10-2 and TRBJ2-1, with 14 bases lining up with TRBD2. The CDR3 has 15 residues. Germline values: CDR1 WSHSY, CDR2 SAAADI. V lost 6 bases to trimming and J lost 5 bases; unmatched junction nucleotides: 3. CDR3 in DNA: TGCGCCAGCAGGGGGACTAGCGGGAGTAACAATGAGCAGTTCTTC. Translation gives CASRGTSGSNNEQFF.

The rearrangement links TRBV27 to TRBJ2-2; D may be TRBD1 (5 bases). This CDR3 comprises 12 residues. V dropped 6 bases and J dropped 4 bases, with 6 bases sitting between them. The germline V gene has CDR1 MNHEY and CDR2 SMNVEV (reference sequence). DNA of the CDR3: TGTGCCAGCAGGCAGGGCACCGGGGAGCTGTTTTTT. This encodes CASRQGTGELFF.

The CDR3 spells CASSLAGDYTEAFF. The CDR3 DNA is TGCGCCAGCAGCTTGGCTGGGGACTACACTGAAGCTTTCTTT. The chain has TRBV5-1 and TRBJ1-1; TRBD1 might be the D (5 bases). Trimming cost V 0 bases and J 3 bases, with 9 bases left between them. This CDR3 has 14 residues. Germline CDR1 SGHRS, CDR2 YFSETQ.

This clone was counted only a few times. The chain has TRBV10-3 and TRBJ1-2; D perhaps matches TRBD1 (5 bases). V was clipped by 2 bases and J by 7 bases, with 14 bases between them. Germline V gene lookup returns CDR1 ENHRY and CDR2 SYGVKD. The CDR3 length is 14 residues. The CDR3 protein is CAISEGTLRGGYTF. DNA for the CDR3: TGTGCCATCAGTGAGGGGACTCTTCGCGGTGGCTACACCTTC.

The V call is TRBV27, the J call TRBJ1-4; 9 positions agree with TRBD1. The junction had 7 bases not matched to a gene; V was cut back by 4 bases and J by 1 base. The CDR3 covers 17 residues. Germline-derived CDR1 and CDR2 are MNHEY and SMNVEV (reference sequence). In nucleotides, the CDR3 is TGTGCCAGCAGTTCATACAGGGGGCGAAGAACTAATGAAAAACTGTTTTTT. Amino acids: CASSSYRGRRTNEKLFF.

This CDR3 reads CSVEVGTVFYEQYF. The CDR3 DNA sequence: TGCAGCGTTGAGGTAGGGACAGTTTTTTACGAGCAGTACTTC. J is TRBJ2-7 and V is TRBV29-1; 7 positions match TRBD1. The germline CDR1 and CDR2 sequences are SQVTM and ANQGSEA. V trimming: 3 bases; J trimming: 4 bases; junction bases outside the gene matches: 9. The CDR3 consists of 14 residues.